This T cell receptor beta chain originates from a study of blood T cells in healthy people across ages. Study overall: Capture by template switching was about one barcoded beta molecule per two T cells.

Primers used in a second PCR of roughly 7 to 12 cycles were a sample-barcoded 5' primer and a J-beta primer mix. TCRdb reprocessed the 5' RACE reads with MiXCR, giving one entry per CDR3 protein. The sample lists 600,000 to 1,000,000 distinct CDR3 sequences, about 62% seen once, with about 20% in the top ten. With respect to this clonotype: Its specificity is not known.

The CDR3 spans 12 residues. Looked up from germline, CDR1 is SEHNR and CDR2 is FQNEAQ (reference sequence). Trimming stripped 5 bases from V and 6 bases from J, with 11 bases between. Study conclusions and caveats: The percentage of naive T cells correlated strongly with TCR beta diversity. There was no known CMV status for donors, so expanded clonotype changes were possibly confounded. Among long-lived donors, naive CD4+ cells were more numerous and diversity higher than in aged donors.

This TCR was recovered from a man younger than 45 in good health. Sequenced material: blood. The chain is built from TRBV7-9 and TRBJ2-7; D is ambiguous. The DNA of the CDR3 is TGTGCCAGCAGCATTCTTAGAACCGAGCAGTACTTC. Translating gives CASSILRTEQYF.